Following are 3 T cell receptor beta chains from one sample sequenced in a study of a mutant IDH1 vaccine in newly diagnosed glioma. These receptors' targets are unknown. Sequenced by immunoSEQ multiplex PCR; TCRdb stores in-frame clones only, minus some. The sample has fewer than 35,000 clones, about 80% seen once; the top ten hold about 16%. This sample's time point: week 35, safety follow-up. Vaccination comprised doses that each held 300 ug of mutant IDH1 20-mer peptide, plus topical imiquimod. The sequencing here drew on PBMCs, taken from a glioma patient whose treatment included an IDH1 peptide vaccine. The receptors originated from a man aged 25 to 40 with glioma.

The CDR3 loop is CAWSVQAGREAFF. The CDR3 DNA reads as TGTGCCTGGAGTGTACAGGCAGGTCGCGAAGCTTTCTTT. The rearrangement joins TRBV30 to TRBJ1-1, with D maybe TRBD1 (5 bases). Germline CDR1 is GTSNPN and CDR2 is SVGIG (reference sequence). The CDR3 is 13 residues long. V lost 0 bases and J 8 bases, leaving 13 bases between the germline ends.

The V call is TRBV5-1, the J call TRBJ1-4; TRBD1 aligns across 7 bases. Germline lookup yields CDR1 SGHRS and CDR2 YFSETQ. The junction had 4 bases not matched to a gene; V was cut back by 1 base and J by 4 bases. This CDR3 spans 15 amino acids. The CDR3 loop reads CASSLQQGINEKLFF. DNA of the CDR3: TGCGCCAGCAGCTTGCAACAGGGGATTAATGAAAAACTGTTTTTT. Full variable domain (rest looked up from reference TRBV5-1 and TRBJ1-4): KAGVTQTPRYLIKTRGQQVTLSCSPISGHRSVSWYQQTPGQGLQFLFEYFSETQRNKGNFPGRFSGRQFSNSRSEMNVSTLELGDSALYLCASSLQQGINEKLFFGSGTQLSVL.

The chain carries TRBV13 and TRBJ2-1; TRBD2 is a possible D gene (6 bases). The CDR3 extends over 15 amino acids. Germline V gives CDR1 PRHDT, CDR2 FYEKMQ (reference sequence). V dropped 3 bases and J dropped 4 bases, with 13 bases sitting between them. The CDR3 bases are TGTGCCAGCAGCTTTGGAGTAGCGGAGTACAATGAGCAGTTCTTC. This codes for CASSFGVAEYNEQFF.